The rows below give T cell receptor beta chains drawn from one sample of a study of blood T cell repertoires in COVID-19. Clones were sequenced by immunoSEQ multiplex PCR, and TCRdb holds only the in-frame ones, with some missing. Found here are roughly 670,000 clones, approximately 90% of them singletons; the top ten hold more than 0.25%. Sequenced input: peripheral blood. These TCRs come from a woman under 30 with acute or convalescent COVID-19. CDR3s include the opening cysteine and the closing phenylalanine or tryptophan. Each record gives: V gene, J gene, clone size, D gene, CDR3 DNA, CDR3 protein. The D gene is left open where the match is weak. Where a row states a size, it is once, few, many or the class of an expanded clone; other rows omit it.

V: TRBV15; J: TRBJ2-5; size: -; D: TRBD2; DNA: TGTGCCACCGCTCCGGGGGGGAGGGAGACCCAGTACTTC; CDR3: CATAPGGRETQYF
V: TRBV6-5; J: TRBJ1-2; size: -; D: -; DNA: TGTGCCACCAACCCGTTAGGAAGGGGAGGAGGCTACACCTTC; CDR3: CATNPLGRGGGYTF
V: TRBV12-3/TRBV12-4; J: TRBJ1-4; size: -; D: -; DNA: TGTGCCAGCAGGTACAGTGAGGAAAAACTGTTTTTT; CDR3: CASRYSEEKLFF
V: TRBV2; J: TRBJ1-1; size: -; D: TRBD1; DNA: TGTGCCAGCAGGACAGGGGGCCAGTTGGAAGCTTTCTTT; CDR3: CASRTGGQLEAFF
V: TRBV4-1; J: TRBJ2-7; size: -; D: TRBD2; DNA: TGCGCCAGCAGCCAGCTAGCGGGGGGAATGTACGAGCAGTACTTC; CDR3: CASSQLAGGMYEQYF
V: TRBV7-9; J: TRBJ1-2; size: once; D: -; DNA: TGTGCCAGCAGCTTAACCGGCAAGGGGGGGTATGGCTACACCTTC; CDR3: CASSLTGKGGYGYTF
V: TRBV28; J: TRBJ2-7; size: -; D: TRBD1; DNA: TGTGCCAGCAGTTCCCGGACAGGGGTACCCTACGAGCAGTACTTC; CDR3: CASSSRTGVPYEQYF
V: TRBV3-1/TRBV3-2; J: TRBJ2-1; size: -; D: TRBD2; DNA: TGTGCCAGCAGCCATAGCGGGGGGGCCTTTGAGCAGTTCTTC; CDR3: CASSHSGGAFEQFF
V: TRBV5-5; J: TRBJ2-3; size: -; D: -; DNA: TGTGCCAGCAGCTTGGAAGGGCGACTAGTTGCAGATACGCAGTATTTT; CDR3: CASSLEGRLVADTQYF
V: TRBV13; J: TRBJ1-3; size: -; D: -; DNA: TGTGCCAGCAGCTGGGGGGGATCCTCTGGAAACACCATATATTTT; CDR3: CASSWGGSSGNTIYF
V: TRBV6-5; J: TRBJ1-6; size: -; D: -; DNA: TGTGCCAGCAGTTACGGGGGCGGCTTGGTGGCCCTCCACTTT; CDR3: CASSYGGGLVALHF
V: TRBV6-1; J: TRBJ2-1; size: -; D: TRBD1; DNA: TGTGCCAGCAGTGGTTTAGGGGGCAGCTCCTACAATGAGCAGTTCTTC; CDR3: CASSGLGGSSYNEQFF
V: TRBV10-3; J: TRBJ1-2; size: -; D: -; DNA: TGTGCCATCAGTGAATCAGGGGCGTACTCATCTATTAACTATGGCTACACCTTC; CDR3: CAISESGAYSSINYGYTF
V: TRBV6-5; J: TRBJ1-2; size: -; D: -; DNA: TGTGCCAGCAGTTCTGACCCCCTAGGTTCTTATGGCTACACCTTC; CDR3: CASSSDPLGSYGYTF
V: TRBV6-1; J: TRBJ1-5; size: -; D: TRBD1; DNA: TGTGCCAGCCATCGGGGACAGGCACAGCCCCAGCATTTT; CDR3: CASHRGQAQPQHF
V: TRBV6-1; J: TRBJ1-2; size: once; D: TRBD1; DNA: TGTGCCAGCAGTGAGATGACAGGGATCTATGGCTACACCTTC; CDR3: CASSEMTGIYGYTF
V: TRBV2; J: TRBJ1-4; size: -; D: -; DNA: TGTGCCAGCAGTGAAGCCGGAGCCTCTAATGAAAAACTGTTTTTT; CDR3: CASSEAGASNEKLFF
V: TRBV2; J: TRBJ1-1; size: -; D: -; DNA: TGTGCCAGCAGTGGGTCAGATAAAGAAGCTTTCTTT; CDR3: CASSGSDKEAFF
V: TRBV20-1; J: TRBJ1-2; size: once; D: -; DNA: TGCAGTGCTAGTCAGGCAGGGGTAAATGGCTACACCTTC; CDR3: CSASQAGVNGYTF
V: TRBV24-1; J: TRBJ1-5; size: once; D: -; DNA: TGTGCCACCAGTGTTCACGGAAGGACAGATCAGCCCCAGCATTTT; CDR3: CATSVHGRTDQPQHF
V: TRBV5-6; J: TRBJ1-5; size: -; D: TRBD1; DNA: TGTGCCAGCAGCTTGGGAGGCCCCACAGGGGCAAGTCAGCCCCAGCATTTT; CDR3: CASSLGGPTGASQPQHF